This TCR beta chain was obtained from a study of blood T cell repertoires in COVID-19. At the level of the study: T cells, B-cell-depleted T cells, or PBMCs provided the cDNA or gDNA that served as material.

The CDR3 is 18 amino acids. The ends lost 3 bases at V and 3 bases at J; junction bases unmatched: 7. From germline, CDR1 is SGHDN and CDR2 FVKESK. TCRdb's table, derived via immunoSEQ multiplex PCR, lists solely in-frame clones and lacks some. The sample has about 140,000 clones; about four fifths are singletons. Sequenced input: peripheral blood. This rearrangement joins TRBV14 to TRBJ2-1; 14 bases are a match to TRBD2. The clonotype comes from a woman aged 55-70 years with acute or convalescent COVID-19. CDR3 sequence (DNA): TGTGCCAGCAGCCAGATCGGACTAGCGGGAGGCCGCTACAATGAGCAGTTCTTC. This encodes CASSQIGLAGGRYNEQFF.